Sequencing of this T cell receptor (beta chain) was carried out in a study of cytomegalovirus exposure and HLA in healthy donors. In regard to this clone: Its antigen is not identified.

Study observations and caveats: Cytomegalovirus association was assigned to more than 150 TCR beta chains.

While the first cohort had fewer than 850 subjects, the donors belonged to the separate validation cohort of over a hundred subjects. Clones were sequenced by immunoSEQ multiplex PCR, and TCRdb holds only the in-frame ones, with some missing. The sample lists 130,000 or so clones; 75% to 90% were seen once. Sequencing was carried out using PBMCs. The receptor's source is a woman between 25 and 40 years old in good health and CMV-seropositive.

CDR3 sequence (DNA): TGTGCCAGCAGTCTGACAGTAAATCAGCCCCAGCATTTT. It encodes CASSLTVNQPQHF. This sequence joins TRBV2 and TRBJ1-5; D possibly corresponds to TRBD1 (5 bases). This CDR3 contains 13 residues. Per the germline V gene, CDR1 is SNHLY and CDR2 is FYNNEI. The ends were cut back, 5 bases at V and 4 bases at J, with 9 bases in the middle.